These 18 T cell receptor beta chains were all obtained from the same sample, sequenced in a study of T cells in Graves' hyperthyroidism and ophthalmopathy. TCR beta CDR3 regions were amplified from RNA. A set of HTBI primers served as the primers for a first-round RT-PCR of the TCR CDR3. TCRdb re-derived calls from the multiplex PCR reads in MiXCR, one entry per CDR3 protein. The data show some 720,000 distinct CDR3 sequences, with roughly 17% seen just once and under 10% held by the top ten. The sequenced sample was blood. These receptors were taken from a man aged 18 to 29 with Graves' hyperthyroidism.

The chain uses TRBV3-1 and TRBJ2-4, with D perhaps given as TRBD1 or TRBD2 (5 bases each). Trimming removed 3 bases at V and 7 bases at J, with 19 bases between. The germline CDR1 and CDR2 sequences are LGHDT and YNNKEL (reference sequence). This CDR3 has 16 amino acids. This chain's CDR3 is CASSHGWSEGENIQYF. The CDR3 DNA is TGTGCCAGCAGCCACGGATGGTCGGAAGGGGAGAACATTCAGTACTTC.

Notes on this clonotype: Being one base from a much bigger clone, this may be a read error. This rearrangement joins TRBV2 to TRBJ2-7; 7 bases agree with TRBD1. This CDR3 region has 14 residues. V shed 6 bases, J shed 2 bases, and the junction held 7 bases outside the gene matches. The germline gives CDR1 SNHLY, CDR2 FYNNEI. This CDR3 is CASRGDRTPYEQYF. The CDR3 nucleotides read TGTGCCAGCAGGGGGGACAGAACCCCCTACGAGCAGTACTTC.

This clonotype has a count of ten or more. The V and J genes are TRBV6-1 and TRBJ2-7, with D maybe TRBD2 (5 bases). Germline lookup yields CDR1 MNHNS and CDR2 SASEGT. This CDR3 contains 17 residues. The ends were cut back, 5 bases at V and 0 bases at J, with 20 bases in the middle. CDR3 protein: CASSFTSPTGASYEQYF. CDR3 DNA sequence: TGTGCCAGCAGTTTTACTAGTCCGACTGGTGCCTCCTACGAGCAGTACTTC.

CDR3 loop: CASSFEGRWSGYTF. The DNA of the CDR3 is TGTGCCAGCAGTTTCGAGGGGAGGTGGAGTGGCTACACCTTC. This chain joins TRBV28 and TRBJ1-2; perhaps TRBD1 as D (5 bases). The V end was cut by 3 bases, the J end by 7 bases, with 15 bases between. The CDR3 is 14 amino acids. CDR1 is MDHEN and CDR2 is SYDVKM in the germline V gene.

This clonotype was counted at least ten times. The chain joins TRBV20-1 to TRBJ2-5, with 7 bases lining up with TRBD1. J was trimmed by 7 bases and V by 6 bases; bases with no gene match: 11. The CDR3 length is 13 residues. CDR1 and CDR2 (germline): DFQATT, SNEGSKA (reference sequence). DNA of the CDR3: TGCAGTGCAGTCGAGCAGGGGGTGGGGACCCAGTACTTC. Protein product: CSAVEQGVGTQYF.

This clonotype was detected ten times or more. The CDR3 spells CASSLPGGGDEQFF. Here the CDR3 DNA reads TGTGCCAGCAGTTTACCAGGGGGCGGGGATGAGCAGTTCTTC. The chain has TRBV12-3 or TRBV12-4 and TRBJ2-1; 8 nucleotides agree with TRBD1. V shed 2 bases and J 8 bases; nucleotides not matched to a gene: 5. CDR3 length equals 14 residues.

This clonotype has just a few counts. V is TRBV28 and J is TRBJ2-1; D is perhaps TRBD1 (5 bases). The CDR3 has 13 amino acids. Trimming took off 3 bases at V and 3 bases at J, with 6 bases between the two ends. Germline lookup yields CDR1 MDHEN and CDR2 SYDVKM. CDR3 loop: CASSFGHYNEQFF. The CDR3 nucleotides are TGTGCCAGCAGTTTTGGACACTACAATGAGCAGTTCTTC.

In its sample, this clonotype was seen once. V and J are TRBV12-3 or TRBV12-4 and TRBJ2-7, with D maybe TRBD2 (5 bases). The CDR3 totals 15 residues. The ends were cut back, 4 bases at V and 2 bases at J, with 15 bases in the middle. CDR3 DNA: TGTGCCAGCAGTTCAGGAGGCTCAGGAACCTACGAGCAGTACTTC. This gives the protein CASSSGGSGTYEQYF.

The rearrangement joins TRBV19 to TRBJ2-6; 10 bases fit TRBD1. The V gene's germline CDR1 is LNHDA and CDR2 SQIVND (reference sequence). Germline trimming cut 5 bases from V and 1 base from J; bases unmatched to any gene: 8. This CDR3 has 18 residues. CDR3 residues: CASSFRPGQGSGANVLTF. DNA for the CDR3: TGTGCCAGTAGTTTCCGTCCGGGACAGGGGTCTGGGGCCAACGTCCTGACTTTC.

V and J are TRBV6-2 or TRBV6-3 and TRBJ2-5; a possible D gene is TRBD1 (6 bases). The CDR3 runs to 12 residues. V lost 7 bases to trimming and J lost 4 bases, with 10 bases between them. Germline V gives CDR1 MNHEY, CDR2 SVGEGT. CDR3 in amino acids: CASKGDSETQYF. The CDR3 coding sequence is TGTGCCAGCAAGGGGGATTCAGAGACCCAGTACTTC.

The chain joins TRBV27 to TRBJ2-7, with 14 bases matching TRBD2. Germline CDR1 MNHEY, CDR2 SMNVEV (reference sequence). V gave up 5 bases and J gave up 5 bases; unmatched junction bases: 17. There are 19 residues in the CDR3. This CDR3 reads CASSPNTPTSGRAWDEQYF. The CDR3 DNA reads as TGTGCCAGCAGTCCCAATACCCCGACTAGCGGGAGGGCCTGGGACGAGCAGTACTTC.

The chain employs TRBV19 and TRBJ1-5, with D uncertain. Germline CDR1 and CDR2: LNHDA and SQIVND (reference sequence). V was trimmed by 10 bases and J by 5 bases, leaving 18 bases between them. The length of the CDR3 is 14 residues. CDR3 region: CATWVGVGHQPQHF. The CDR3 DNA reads TGTGCCACCTGGGTAGGCGTGGGTCATCAGCCCCAGCATTTT.

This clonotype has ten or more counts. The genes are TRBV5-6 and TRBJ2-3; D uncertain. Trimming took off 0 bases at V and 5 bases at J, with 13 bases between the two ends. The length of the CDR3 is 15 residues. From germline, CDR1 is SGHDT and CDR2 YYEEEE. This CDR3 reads CASSLARGVGDTQYF. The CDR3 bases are TGTGCCAGCAGCTTGGCCCGAGGCGTCGGAGATACGCAGTATTTT.

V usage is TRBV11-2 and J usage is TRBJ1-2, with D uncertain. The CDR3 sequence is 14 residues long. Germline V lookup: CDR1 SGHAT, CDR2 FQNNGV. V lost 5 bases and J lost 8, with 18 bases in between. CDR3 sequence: CASSPLVRPRGYTF. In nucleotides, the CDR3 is TGTGCCAGCAGCCCCCTTGTGAGGCCGAGGGGCTACACCTTC. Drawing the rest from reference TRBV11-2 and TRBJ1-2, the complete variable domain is EAGVAQSPRYKIIEKRQSVAFWCNPISGHATLYWYQQILGQGPKLLIQFQNNGVVDDSQLPKDRFSAERLKGVDSTLKIQPAKLEDSAVYLCASSPLVRPRGYTFGSGTRLTVV.

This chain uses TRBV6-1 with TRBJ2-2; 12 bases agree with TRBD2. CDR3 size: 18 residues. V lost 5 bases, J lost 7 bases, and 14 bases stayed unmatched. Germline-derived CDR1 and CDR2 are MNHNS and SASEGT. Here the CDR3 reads CASSPDRLAGGPVGELFF. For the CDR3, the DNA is TGTGCCAGCAGTCCCGATAGGCTAGCGGGAGGGCCCGTCGGGGAGCTGTTTTTT.

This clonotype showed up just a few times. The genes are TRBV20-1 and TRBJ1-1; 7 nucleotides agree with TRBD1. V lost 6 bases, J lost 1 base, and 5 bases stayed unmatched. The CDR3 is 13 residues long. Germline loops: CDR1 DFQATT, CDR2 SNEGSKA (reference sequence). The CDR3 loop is CSAPGGWNTEAFF. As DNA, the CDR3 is TGCAGTGCGCCAGGGGGATGGAACACTGAAGCTTTCTTT.

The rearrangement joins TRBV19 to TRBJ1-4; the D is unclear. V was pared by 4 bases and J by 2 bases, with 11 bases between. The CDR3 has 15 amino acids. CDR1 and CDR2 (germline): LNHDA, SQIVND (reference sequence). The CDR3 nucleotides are TGTGCCAGTAGTAAGCCCCGTCCTACTAATGAAAAACTGTTTTTT. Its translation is CASSKPRPTNEKLFF.

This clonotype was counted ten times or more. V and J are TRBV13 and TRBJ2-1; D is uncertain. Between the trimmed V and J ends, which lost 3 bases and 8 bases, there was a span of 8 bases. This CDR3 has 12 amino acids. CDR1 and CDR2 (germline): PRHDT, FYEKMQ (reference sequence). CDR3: CASSLITDEQFF. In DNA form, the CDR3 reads TGTGCCAGCAGCTTGATAACCGATGAGCAGTTCTTC.